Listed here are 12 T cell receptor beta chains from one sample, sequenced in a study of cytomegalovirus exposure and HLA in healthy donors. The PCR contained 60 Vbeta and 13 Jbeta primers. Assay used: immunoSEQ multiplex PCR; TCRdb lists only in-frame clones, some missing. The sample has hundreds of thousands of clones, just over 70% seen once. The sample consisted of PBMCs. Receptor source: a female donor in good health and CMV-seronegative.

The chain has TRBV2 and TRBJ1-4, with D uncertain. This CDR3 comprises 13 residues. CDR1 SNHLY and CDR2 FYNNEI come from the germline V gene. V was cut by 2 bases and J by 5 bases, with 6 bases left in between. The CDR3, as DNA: TGTGCCAGCAGTGAACTTCTCAATGAAAAACTGTTTTTT. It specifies CASSELLNEKLFF. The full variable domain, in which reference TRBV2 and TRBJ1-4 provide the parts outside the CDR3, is EPEVTQTPSHQVTQMGQEVILRCVPISNHLYFYWYRQILGQKVEFLVSFYNNEISEKSEIFDDQFSVERPDGSNFTLKIRSTKLEDSAMYFCASSELLNEKLFFGSGTQLSVL.

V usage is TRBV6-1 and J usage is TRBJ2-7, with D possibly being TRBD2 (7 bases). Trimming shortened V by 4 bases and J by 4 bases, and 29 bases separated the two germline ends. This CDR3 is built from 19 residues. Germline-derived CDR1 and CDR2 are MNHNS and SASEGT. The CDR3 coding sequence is TGTGCCAGCAGTGGCCTGGGGGGGGGCGGCGGGAAGGGCTCGTACGAGCAGTACTTC. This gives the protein CASSGLGGGGGKGSYEQYF.

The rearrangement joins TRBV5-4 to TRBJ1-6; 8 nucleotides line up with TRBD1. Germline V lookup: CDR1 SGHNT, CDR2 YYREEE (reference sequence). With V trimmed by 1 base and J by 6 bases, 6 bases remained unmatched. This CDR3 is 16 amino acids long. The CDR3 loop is CASSLRGQGGNSPLHF. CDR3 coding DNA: TGTGCCAGCAGCTTGAGAGGACAGGGTGGTAATTCACCCCTCCACTTT.

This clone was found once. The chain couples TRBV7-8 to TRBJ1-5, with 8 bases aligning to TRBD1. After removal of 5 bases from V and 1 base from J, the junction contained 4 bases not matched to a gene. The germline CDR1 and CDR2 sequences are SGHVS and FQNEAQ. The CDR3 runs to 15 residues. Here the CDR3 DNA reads TGTGCCAGCAGCGCACGGACAGGGAGCAATCAGCCCCAGCATTTT. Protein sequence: CASSARTGSNQPQHF.

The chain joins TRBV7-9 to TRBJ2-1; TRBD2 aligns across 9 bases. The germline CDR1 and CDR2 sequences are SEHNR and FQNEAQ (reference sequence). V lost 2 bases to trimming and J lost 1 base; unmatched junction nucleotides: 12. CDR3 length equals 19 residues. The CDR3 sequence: CASSLSPYSSGISYNEQFF. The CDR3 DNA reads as TGTGCCAGCAGCTTATCCCCCTACTCTAGCGGGATTTCCTACAATGAGCAGTTCTTC.

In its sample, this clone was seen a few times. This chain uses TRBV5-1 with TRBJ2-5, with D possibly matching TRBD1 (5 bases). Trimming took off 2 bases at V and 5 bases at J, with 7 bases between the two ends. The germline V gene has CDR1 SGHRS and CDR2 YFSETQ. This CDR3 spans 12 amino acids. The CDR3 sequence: CASSFPGETQYF. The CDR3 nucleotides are TGCGCCAGCAGCTTCCCAGGGGAGACCCAGTACTTC.

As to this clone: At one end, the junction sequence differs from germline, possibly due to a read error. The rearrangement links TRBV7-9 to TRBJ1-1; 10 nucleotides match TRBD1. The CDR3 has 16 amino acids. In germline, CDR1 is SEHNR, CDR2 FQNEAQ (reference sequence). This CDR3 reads CSSIANPGTGVTEAFF. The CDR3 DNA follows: TGTTCCAGCATCGCTAACCCCGGGACAGGGGTCACTGAAGCTTTCTTT.

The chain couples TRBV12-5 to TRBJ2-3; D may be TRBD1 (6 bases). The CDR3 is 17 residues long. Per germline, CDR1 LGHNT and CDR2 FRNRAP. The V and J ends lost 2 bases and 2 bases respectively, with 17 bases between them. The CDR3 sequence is CASGLSWTEGHTDTQYF. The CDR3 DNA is TGTGCTAGTGGTTTGTCTTGGACTGAGGGACACACAGATACGCAGTATTTT.

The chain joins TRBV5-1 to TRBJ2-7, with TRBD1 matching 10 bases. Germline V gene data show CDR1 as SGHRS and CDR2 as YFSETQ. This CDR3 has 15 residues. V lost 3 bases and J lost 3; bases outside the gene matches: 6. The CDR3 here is CASSYDRGPIYEQYF. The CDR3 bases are TGCGCCAGCAGCTATGACAGGGGGCCTATCTACGAGCAGTACTTC.

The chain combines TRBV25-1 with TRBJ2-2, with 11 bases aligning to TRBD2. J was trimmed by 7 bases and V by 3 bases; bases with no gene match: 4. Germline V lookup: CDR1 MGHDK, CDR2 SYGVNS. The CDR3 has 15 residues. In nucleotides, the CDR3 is TGTGCCAGCAGTGACCCACTAGCGGGAGTCGGGGAGCTGTTTTTT. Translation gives CASSDPLAGVGELFF.

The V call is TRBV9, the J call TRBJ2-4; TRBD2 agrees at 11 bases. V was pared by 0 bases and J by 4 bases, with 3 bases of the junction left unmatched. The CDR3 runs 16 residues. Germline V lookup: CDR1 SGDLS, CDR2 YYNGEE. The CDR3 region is CASSVEASGRKNIQYF. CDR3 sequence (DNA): TGTGCCAGCAGCGTAGAGGCTAGCGGGAGGAAAAACATTCAGTACTTC.

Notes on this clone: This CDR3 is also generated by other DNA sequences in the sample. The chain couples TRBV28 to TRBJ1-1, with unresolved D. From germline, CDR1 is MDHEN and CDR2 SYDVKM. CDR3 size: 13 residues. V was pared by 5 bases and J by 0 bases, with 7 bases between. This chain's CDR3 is CASSLAVNTEAFF. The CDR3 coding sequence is TGTGCCAGCAGTCTAGCGGTGAACACTGAAGCTTTCTTT.